This is a list of T cell receptor beta chains from one sample in a study of blood T cells in healthy people across ages. TCRdb reprocessed the 5' RACE reads with MiXCR, giving one entry per CDR3 protein. The table lists 1.5 million to 2 million distinct CDR3 sequences, 28% of them singletons. Sequencing was performed on blood. The receptors come from a woman aged 25 to 39 in good health. CDR3s include the opening cysteine and the closing phenylalanine or tryptophan. A D gene is named only where the DNA matches it firmly. Some rows have no size entry. The others give once, few or many, or a class for an expanded clone.

cdr3_nt cdr3_aa j_call v_call d_call clone_size
TGTGCCAGTCCTCTTGGCTACGAGCAGTACTTC CASPLGYEQYF TRBJ2-7 TRBV12-3/TRBV12-4 - many
TGTGCCAGCAGCCGGACTAGCGGGATTTACGAGCAGTTCTTC CASSRTSGIYEQFF TRBJ2-1 TRBV6-2/TRBV6-3 TRBD2 -
TGTGCCATCAGCGGAGCGACAAGCTCCTACGAGCAGTACTTC CAISGATSSYEQYF TRBJ2-7 TRBV10-3 - -
TGTGCCAGCACCCACGGTCTGGGGGCACCCCTCCACTTT CASTHGLGAPLHF TRBJ1-6 TRBV6-6 - many
TGTGCCAGCAGCTTACAGGGGGCGCCCACTGAAGCTTTCTTT CASSLQGAPTEAFF TRBJ1-1 TRBV7-2 TRBD1 few
TGTGCCAGCAGTTTACTTAGCGGGGGATCCTACAATGAGCAGTTCTTC CASSLLSGGSYNEQFF TRBJ2-1 TRBV28 TRBD2 many
TGTGCCATCAGTGACCGGGGGAGCCAAGAGACCCAGTACTTC CAISDRGSQETQYF TRBJ2-5 TRBV10-3 - many
TGTGCCAGCAGTATCGCGAAGTTTGGGGAGGAGCAGTTCTTC CASSIAKFGEEQFF TRBJ2-1 TRBV27 - few
TGTGCCAGCAGTTCCGGGGGGGGGTATGATGAGCAGTTCTTC CASSSGGGYDEQFF TRBJ2-1 TRBV12-3/TRBV12-4 TRBD2 few
TGCGCCAGCAGCTTGCAGGAGACCAAAAACATTCAGTACTTC CASSLQETKNIQYF TRBJ2-4 TRBV5-1 - -
TGCAGCGTCGTGAGGGGGACTAGCGGGGGGGCCTACGAGCAGTACTTC CSVVRGTSGGAYEQYF TRBJ2-7 TRBV29-1 TRBD2 few
TGCAGCGTTCGTGGGGCCAATGAGCAGTTCTTC CSVRGANEQFF TRBJ2-1 TRBV29-1 - few
TGTGCCAGCAGCTCCGGGACAGTTCATCAGCCCCAGCATTTT CASSSGTVHQPQHF TRBJ1-5 TRBV6-6 TRBD1 -
TGTGCCACCAGCAGAGAAGGCCACAATGAGCAGTTCTTC CATSREGHNEQFF TRBJ2-1 TRBV15 - -
TGTGCCAGCAGTAAGCAATCAGTTTCAAATGAGCAGTTCTTC CASSKQSVSNEQFF TRBJ2-1 TRBV6-2/TRBV6-3 - -
TGTGCCAGCTCACCACGAGTACTAGCGGCCTCCTACGAGCAGTACTTC CASSPRVLAASYEQYF TRBJ2-7 TRBV18 TRBD2 -
TGTGCCATCAGTGAAGAACTAGCGGGAGTCAGAGATACGCAGTATTTT CAISEELAGVRDTQYF TRBJ2-3 TRBV10-3 TRBD2 -
TGTGCCAGCAGCGAGGGACTAGCGGGGCAAGATACGCAGTATTTT CASSEGLAGQDTQYF TRBJ2-3 TRBV9 TRBD2 few
TGTGCCAGCAGCCAGACCAGGGCTCCTGGGGCCAACGTCCTGACTTTC CASSQTRAPGANVLTF TRBJ2-6 TRBV11-2 - many
TGCAGTGCTGAGAGACCGCGGGGGACCAAAAACATTCAGTACTTC CSAERPRGTKNIQYF TRBJ2-4 TRBV20-1 TRBD2 -
TGCGCCAGCAAGACCCAGCGGGGCCAAGAGACCCAGTACTTC CASKTQRGQETQYF TRBJ2-5 TRBV5-1 TRBD2 -
TGTGCCAGCAGCTTAGATAATGGGGATGGGACTGAAGCTTTCTTT CASSLDNGDGTEAFF TRBJ1-1 TRBV7-2 - -
TGTGCCAGCACGGGGGCAACTGGGGCCAACGTCCGGACTTTC CASTGATGANVRTF TRBJ2-6 TRBV12-3/TRBV12-4 - -
TGCAGTGCTAGAGATCAGGGAAGGGGGCAGCCCCAGCATTTT CSARDQGRGQPQHF TRBJ1-5 TRBV20-1 - few
TGTGCCAGCAGTCTGAGGACAGGGGGTGGCTACACCTTC CASSLRTGGGYTF TRBJ1-2 TRBV9 TRBD1 -
TGCGCCAGCAAAACCGGGACACCGAACACCGGGGAGCTGTTTTTT CASKTGTPNTGELFF TRBJ2-2 TRBV5-1 - few
TGTGCCAGCACCCACAGGGGGCTCTGGGGCTACACCTTC CASTHRGLWGYTF TRBJ1-2 TRBV12-3/TRBV12-4 TRBD1 few
TGCGCCAGCAGCTCCACAGGGATAGAGACCCAGTACTTC CASSSTGIETQYF TRBJ2-5 TRBV5-1 - many
TGTGCCATCAGTGCGGCAGGGGGCGCCCATCAGTACTTC CAISAAGGAHQYF TRBJ2-7 TRBV10-3 TRBD1 many
TGCAGTGCTGGACCGCTCTTGGGCGGCTACACCTTC CSAGPLLGGYTF TRBJ1-2 TRBV20-1 - -